The 23 T cell receptor beta chains below were found in one sample sequenced in a study of technical replicates of blood from a handful of donors. Data came from immunoSEQ multiplex PCR; TCRdb stores just in-frame clones and leaves some out. The table has under 90,000 clones, 90% to 97% seen once. Specimen: T cells isolated from PBMCs. The receptor set was obtained from a human donor in good health.

The CDR3 DNA sequence: TGCGCCAGCAGCCACGTTTCAGGCAATCAGCCCCAGCATTTT. It translates to CASSHVSGNQPQHF. This rearrangement joins TRBV4-1 to TRBJ1-5; unclear D gene. CDR1 and CDR2 (germline): MGHRA, YSYEKL. Trimming cost V 3 bases and J 2 bases, with 8 bases left between them. The CDR3 has 14 residues.

The gene calls are TRBV7-3 and TRBJ2-4, with D possibly matching TRBD1 (6 bases). Germline V gives CDR1 SGHTA, CDR2 FQGTGA. V was shortened by 5 bases and J by 6 bases, with 17 bases between the two germline ends. This CDR3 is 15 amino acids long. The CDR3 DNA follows: TGTGCCAGCAGCCCATCGATGGGGGCTGGAAACATTCAGTACTTC. This translates into CASSPSMGAGNIQYF. Filled out from reference TRBV7-3 and TRBJ2-4, the complete variable domain reads GAGVSQTPSNKVTEKGKYVELRCDPISGHTALYWYRQSLGQGPEFLIYFQGTGAADDSGLPNDRFFAVRPEGSVSTLKIQRTERGDSAVYLCASSPSMGAGNIQYFGAGTRLSVL.

V usage is TRBV10-3 and J usage is TRBJ1-5; TRBD1 agrees at 7 bases. V shed 0 bases, J shed 1 base, and the junction held 3 bases outside the gene matches. CDR1 and CDR2 from the germline V gene are ENHRY and SYGVKD. The CDR3 runs to 16 residues. The CDR3 loop is CAISESPGQSNQPQHF. In DNA, the CDR3 is TGTGCCATCAGTGAGTCCCCGGGACAGAGCAATCAGCCCCAGCATTTT.

V gene TRBV5-1 combines with J gene TRBJ2-1; 9 bases align to TRBD1. The CDR3 consists of 16 residues. The V gene end was trimmed by 4 bases and the J gene end by 4 bases; junction bases not matched to a gene: 9. Germline V gene data show CDR1 as SGHRS and CDR2 as YFSETQ. CDR3 in DNA: TGCGCCAGCAGCGGGGCGGGACAGGGACTATACAATGAGCAGTTCTTC. Protein: CASSGAGQGLYNEQFF.

This rearrangement joins TRBV28 to TRBJ2-7; 9 bases are shared with TRBD1. The germline CDR1 and CDR2 sequences are MDHEN and SYDVKM. Trimming cost V 6 bases and J 3 bases; bases outside gene matches: 9. The CDR3 has 15 residues. CDR3 loop: CASSPRGQGYYEQYF. The DNA of the CDR3 is TGTGCCAGCAGCCCGCGGGGACAGGGCTACTACGAGCAGTACTTC.

The genes are TRBV28 and TRBJ2-7; 8 nucleotides align to TRBD1. With V trimmed by 5 bases and J by 5 bases, 8 bases remained unmatched. This CDR3 is built from 14 residues. Germline V gene lookup returns CDR1 MDHEN and CDR2 SYDVKM. The CDR3 coding sequence is TGTGCCAGCAGTCCGCGGACAGGGCTAAACGAGCAGTACTTC. Protein product: CASSPRTGLNEQYF.

V and J are TRBV27 and TRBJ1-2; D might be TRBD1 (5 bases). This CDR3 has 14 residues. CDR1 and CDR2 from the germline V gene are MNHEY and SMNVEV (reference sequence). V was shortened by 2 bases and J by 3 bases, with 10 bases between the two germline ends. CDR3 in amino acids: CASSLLGGDYGYTF. The CDR3 DNA follows: TGTGCCAGCAGTTTACTAGGAGGGGACTATGGCTACACCTTC.

The gene calls are TRBV6-1 and TRBJ1-4; no clear D. Trimming took off 5 bases at V and 11 bases at J, with 15 bases between the two ends. Germline assignment: CDR1 MNHNS and CDR2 SASEGT. The length of the CDR3 is 13 residues. The CDR3 here is CASSSEAREKLFF. CDR3 coding DNA: TGTGCCAGCAGTAGCGAGGCAAGGGAGAAACTGTTTTTT.

The chain has TRBV28 and TRBJ1-2, with a possible D match to TRBD1 (5 bases). This CDR3 has 14 amino acids. Per germline, CDR1 MDHEN and CDR2 SYDVKM. Trimming removed 5 bases at V and 5 bases at J, with 15 bases between. The CDR3 DNA follows: TGTGCCAGCAGTATAGGCTCCAGGGTGTATGGCTACACCTTC. Encoded protein: CASSIGSRVYGYTF.

The gene calls are TRBV13 and TRBJ2-1; perhaps TRBD2 as D (6 bases). The CDR3 has 14 amino acids. Germline V gene sequence: CDR1 PRHDT, CDR2 FYEKMQ (reference sequence). Trimming cost V 3 bases and J 5 bases, with 11 bases left between them. The DNA for the CDR3 is TGTGCCAGCAGCTTTATGCCGGGGGACAATGAGCAGTTCTTC. This encodes CASSFMPGDNEQFF.

This chain connects TRBV25-1 to TRBJ2-5; TRBD1 matches 7 bases. Germline assignment: CDR1 MGHDK and CDR2 SYGVNS. This CDR3 region has 14 residues. With V trimmed by 3 bases and J by 3 bases, 4 bases remained unmatched. The CDR3 sequence: CASSERDREETQYF. The CDR3 region has the DNA TGTGCCAGCAGTGAGCGAGACAGGGAAGAGACCCAGTACTTC.

This chain uses TRBV7-6 with TRBJ2-3; 8 nucleotides align to TRBD2. Germline V lookup: CDR1 SGHVS, CDR2 FNYEAQ. There are 15 residues in the CDR3. The V and J ends lost 4 bases and 0 bases, in that order; junction bases with no gene match: 3. The DNA for the CDR3 is TGTGCCAGCAGCTCCGGACTAGCTAGCACAGATACGCAGTATTTT. This sequence encodes CASSSGLASTDTQYF.

The rearrangement uses TRBV4-2 and TRBJ2-2, with 10 bases matching TRBD2. V shed 5 bases and J 7 bases; nucleotides not matched to a gene: 10. Per germline, CDR1 LGHNA and CDR2 YNFKEQ. This CDR3 region has 16 residues. The CDR3 is CASSLEAGGFDGELFF. Written as DNA, the CDR3 is TGTGCCAGCAGCTTGGAAGCGGGAGGGTTTGACGGGGAGCTGTTTTTT.

The rearrangement uses TRBV4-1 and TRBJ2-5; 8 bases agree with TRBD2. V gave up 4 bases and J gave up 7 bases; unmatched junction bases: 8. Germline CDR1 MGHRA, CDR2 YSYEKL. The CDR3 contains 14 residues. The CDR3 loop is CASSRAGLEGTQYF. CDR3 in DNA: TGCGCCAGCAGCCGAGCGGGACTAGAGGGGACCCAGTACTTC.

The chain has TRBV7-9 and TRBJ1-1; 8 bases align to TRBD1. CDR3 length: 15 amino acids. With 7 bases clipped from V and 0 bases from J, the junction kept 7 bases outside the gene matches. Germline V gene data show CDR1 as SEHNR and CDR2 as FQNEAQ (reference sequence). In DNA, the CDR3 is TGTGCCAGCACCATGGACAGGGCGATGAACACTGAAGCTTTCTTT. Its protein is CASTMDRAMNTEAFF.

The genes are TRBV10-2 and TRBJ2-7; D may be TRBD2 (5 bases). The CDR3 consists of 11 residues. Between the trimmed V and J ends, which lost 8 bases and 1 base, there was a span of 6 bases. Germline CDR1 WSHSY, CDR2 SAAADI. The CDR3 DNA follows: TGCGCCAGCCGGGATTCCTACGAGCAGTACTTC. Its translation: CASRDSYEQYF.

The chain's CDR3 is CASSLAGVFHEQYF. Here the CDR3 DNA reads TGTGCCAGCAGTTTAGCGGGAGTATTCCACGAGCAGTACTTC. The V call is TRBV27, the J call TRBJ2-7; TRBD2 aligns across 7 bases. Germline values: CDR1 MNHEY, CDR2 SMNVEV (reference sequence). There are 14 residues in the CDR3. V lost 2 bases to trimming and J lost 5 bases; unmatched junction nucleotides: 6.

CDR3 sequence (DNA): TGTGCCAGCAGCTCAGGACTAGCGGGGGGTCTAAGCTCCTACAATGAGCAGTTCTTC. This sequence encodes CASSSGLAGGLSSYNEQFF. V and J are TRBV5-4 and TRBJ2-1, with 14 positions matching TRBD2. Germline V gene data show CDR1 as SGHNT and CDR2 as YYREEE (reference sequence). The CDR3 contains 19 residues. The V gene end was trimmed by 3 bases and the J gene end by 0 bases; junction bases not matched to a gene: 8.

V gene TRBV10-2 combines with J gene TRBJ1-2, with a possible D match to TRBD1 (5 bases). V gave up 6 bases and J gave up 3 bases, with 14 bases separating them. CDR1 and CDR2 from the germline V gene are WSHSY and SAAADI. The CDR3 totals 14 residues. The CDR3 sequence: CASSGIGGDYGYTF. Here the CDR3 DNA reads TGCGCCAGCAGCGGCATCGGGGGGGACTATGGCTACACCTTC.

The chain uses TRBV14 and TRBJ2-7; D not certain. Trimming took 5 bases from V and 4 from J, leaving 6 bases between them. The germline V gene encodes CDR1 SGHDN and CDR2 FVKESK. This CDR3 is built from 11 residues. The DNA of the CDR3 is TGTGCCAGCAGCTCCTTTTACGAGCAGTACTTC. This codes for CASSSFYEQYF. Based on the CDR3 plus reference TRBV14 and TRBJ2-7, the full variable domain is EAGVTQFPSHSVIEKGQTVTLRCDPISGHDNLYWYRRVMGKEIKFLLHFVKESKQDESGMPNNRFLAERTGGTYSTLKVQPAELEDSGVYFCASSSFYEQYFGPGTRLTVT.

The gene calls are TRBV11-3 and TRBJ2-3, with D possibly matching TRBD2 (6 bases). Germline V lookup: CDR1 SGHNT, CDR2 YENEEA. There are 13 residues in the CDR3. V was cut by 9 bases and J by 2 bases, with 12 bases left in between. The CDR3 DNA follows: TGTGCCAGTTCAGCGGGCGACACAGATACGCAGTATTTT. It specifies CASSAGDTDTQYF.

In its sample, this clone was seen once. V usage is TRBV6-1 and J usage is TRBJ1-4; unclear D gene. CDR1 and CDR2 (germline): MNHNS, SASEGT. V lost 7 bases and J lost 0, with 9 bases in between. This CDR3 is 14 amino acids long. CDR3: CASNRHATNEKLFF. The DNA for the CDR3 is TGTGCCAGCAATAGACATGCAACTAATGAAAAACTGTTTTTT.

The J gene is TRBJ2-2, the V gene TRBV4-1; the match to TRBD2 covers 14 bases. The junction had 13 bases not matched to a gene; V was cut back by 3 bases and J by 1 base. The CDR3 is 21 amino acids. In germline, CDR1 is MGHRA, CDR2 YSYEKL. The CDR3 is CASSQSLGTSGRGGNTGELFF. CDR3 nucleotide sequence: TGCGCCAGCAGCCAGTCACTCGGGACTAGCGGGAGAGGGGGGAACACCGGGGAGCTGTTTTTT.